The 8 T cell receptor beta chains listed next were all sequenced from one sample in a study of CD8 T cells in ankylosing spondylitis. Study-level results: A TCR beta motif of about eight highly homologous variants appeared characteristic of ankylosing spondylitis blood.

TCRdb called the 5' RACE reads again in MiXCR, with one record for every CDR3 protein. The data hold fewer than 550,000 distinct CDR3 sequences, with roughly 5.3% observed a single time. Their target antigens are unknown. The sample comprised blood, either unsorted or a sorted T cell fraction (not recorded which). The origin of the receptors is a male donor with ankylosing spondylitis.

This clonotype was observed many times. The CDR3 nucleotides are TGTGCCAGCAGCCGACAGGGCGTCATCGGCTCCTACGAGCAGTACTTC. Translating it yields CASSRQGVIGSYEQYF. This sequence joins TRBV6-1 and TRBJ2-7; 7 bases fit TRBD1. Germline CDR1 MNHNS, CDR2 SASEGT. The CDR3 runs 16 residues. V gave up 6 bases and J gave up 0 bases; unmatched junction bases: 11.

This clonotype was counted a few times. It may be a read error: a sequence one base away is much more abundant. The genes are TRBV7-2 and TRBJ2-1, with no clear D. With 5 bases removed from V and 3 bases from J, the gap between germline ends came to 5 bases. Germline-derived CDR1 and CDR2 are SGHTA and FQGNSA. This CDR3 contains 12 residues. The CDR3 loop is CASSTYYNEQFF. CDR3 DNA: TGTGCCAGCAGCACCTACTACAATGAGCAGTTCTTC.

This clonotype came up many times. The chain links TRBV20-1 to TRBJ2-5; 11 bases line up with TRBD2. This CDR3 is 15 amino acids long. Trimming took 6 bases from V and 2 from J; bases not matched to a gene: 8. Germline V lookup: CDR1 DFQATT, CDR2 SNEGSKA (reference sequence). As DNA, the CDR3 is TGCAGTGCCTATCAGACTAGCGGGATTCAAGAGACCCAGTACTTC. It translates to CSAYQTSGIQETQYF.

This clonotype was counted at least ten times. The genes are TRBV12-3 or TRBV12-4 and TRBJ2-1; 11 nucleotides line up with TRBD1. V lost 4 bases, J lost 15 bases, and 11 bases stayed unmatched. The CDR3 is 14 amino acids. The DNA of the CDR3 is TGTGCCAGCAGTTCTGGGGACAGGGGGTTCCGGCTGTTCTTC. It codes for CASSSGDRGFRLFF.

This clonotype has at least ten counts. The rearrangement joins TRBV7-2 to TRBJ2-2, with D unclear. The CDR3 loop spans 14 amino acids. The V gene's germline CDR1 is SGHTA and CDR2 FQGNSA. Trimming took 5 bases from V and 4 from J, leaving 11 bases between them. CDR3 bases: TGTGCCAGCAGCCCTCCGCCGGGCACCGGGGAGCTGTTTTTT. Its translation: CASSPPPGTGELFF.

This clonotype was seen at least ten times. V and J are TRBV6-1 and TRBJ2-1, with 10 bases aligning to TRBD2. Germline V lookup: CDR1 MNHNS, CDR2 SASEGT. This CDR3 has 14 residues. V was pared by 7 bases and J by 10 bases, with 10 bases of the junction left unmatched. This chain's CDR3 is CASTTLAGGREQFF. CDR3 bases: TGTGCCAGCACTACCTTAGCGGGAGGACGGGAGCAGTTCTTC.

This clonotype showed up many times. This chain uses TRBV24-1 with TRBJ2-1; TRBD2 matches at 14 bases. With 3 bases clipped from V and 1 base from J, the junction kept 10 bases outside the gene matches. This CDR3 comprises 20 residues. Per germline, CDR1 KGHDR and CDR2 SFDVKD. The CDR3 sequence: CATSDRGTSGRGGSYNEQFF. DNA for the CDR3: TGTGCCACCAGTGATCGTGGGACTAGCGGGAGAGGAGGTTCCTACAATGAGCAGTTCTTC.

This clonotype was observed many times. The rearrangement joins TRBV29-1 to TRBJ2-1; D is undetermined. CDR1 and CDR2 (germline): SQVTM, ANQGSEA. The V end lost 4 bases, the J end lost 0 bases, and 7 bases lay between the germline ends. This CDR3 contains 13 residues. CDR3 nucleotides: TGCAGCGTTGGTCCCCTCTCCTACAATGAGCAGTTCTTC. Its protein is CSVGPLSYNEQFF.